Here is one T cell receptor (beta chain) with its context. As yet, its antigen is unknown. The assay was immunoSEQ multiplex PCR, and TCRdb's table has in-frame clones only and misses some. Here the sample spans about 120,000 clones, over 75% being singletons. This sample is drawn from a study of T cell clones after liver transplantation. Turning to the study itself: Pre-transplant mixed lymphocyte reactions yielded third-party-reactive TCRbeta sequences as comparators for graft-donor-reactive sequences.

Trimming shortened V by 0 bases and J by 3 bases, and 9 bases separated the two germline ends. From germline, CDR1 is SGHRS and CDR2 YFSETQ. CDR3 size: 15 residues. Regarding the study as a whole: Donor-reactive sequences fell more than third party-reactive ones, suggesting partial deletion.

The J gene is TRBJ1-4, the V gene TRBV5-1, with D maybe TRBD1 (5 bases). The TCR originated in a human patient who received a liver transplant. Some of the T cells might come from the graft donor. Source: CD4+ T cells from blood, taken 12 months after liver transplant. CDR3 loop: CASSLARGANEKLFF. The DNA of the CDR3 is TGCGCCAGCAGCTTGGCCCGGGGGGCTAATGAAAAACTGTTTTTT.